The clone carrying this T cell receptor beta chain showed up just a few times. Its target is unknown. TCRdb keeps only in-frame clones here, not all; method: immunoSEQ multiplex PCR. This table holds 150,000 or so clones, about 87% found once. The entry originates in a study of T cell responses to AZD1222 COVID-19 vaccine. Overall study results and limits: Just a handful of people given AZD1222 tested seropositive at baseline. CD4 TCRs covered the whole spike, strongest at regions 160-218 and 743-854. Nearly half of spike-specific TCRs reportedly target variant regions that are unmutated in the B.1.351 and B.1.1.7 variants. Donors, mostly white British, included more females; clonal diversity was possibly underestimated.

Specimen: peripheral blood, collected 28 days after the second dose of the MenACWY control vaccine. This TCR came from an adult who received the MenACWY meningococcal vaccine as a control.

CDR3 in amino acids: CASSYWTSNEQYF. The CDR3 region has the DNA TGTGCCAGCAGTTACTGGACTAGCAACGAGCAGTACTTC. The V call is TRBV6-2 or TRBV6-3, the J call TRBJ2-7; 8 positions agree with TRBD2. The J segment lost 5 bases and the V segment lost 1 base, leaving 1 base of the junction unmatched. This CDR3 comprises 13 residues. In germline, CDR1 is MNHEY, CDR2 SVGEGT.